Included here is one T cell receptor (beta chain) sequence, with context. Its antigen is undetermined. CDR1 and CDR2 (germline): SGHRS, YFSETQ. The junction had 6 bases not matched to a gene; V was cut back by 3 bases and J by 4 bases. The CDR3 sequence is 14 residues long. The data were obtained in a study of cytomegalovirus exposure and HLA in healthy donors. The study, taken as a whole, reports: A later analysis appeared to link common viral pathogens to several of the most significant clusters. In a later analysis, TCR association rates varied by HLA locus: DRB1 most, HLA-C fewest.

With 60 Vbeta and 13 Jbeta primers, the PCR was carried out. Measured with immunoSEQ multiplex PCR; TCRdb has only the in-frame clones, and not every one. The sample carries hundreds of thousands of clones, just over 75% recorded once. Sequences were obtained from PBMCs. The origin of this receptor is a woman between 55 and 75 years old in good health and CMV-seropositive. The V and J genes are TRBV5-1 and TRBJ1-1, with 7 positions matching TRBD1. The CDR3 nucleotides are TGCGCCAGCAGCTCCAGGGGGACAAGCACTGAAGCTTTCTTT. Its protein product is CASSSRGTSTEAFF.